One sample yielded the 13 T cell receptor beta chains listed below, sequenced in a study of blood T cell repertoires in COVID-19. Sequenced by immunoSEQ multiplex PCR; TCRdb stores in-frame clones only, minus some. The sample includes about 150,000 clones, 87% of them seen just once. The specimen sequenced was peripheral blood. These receptors came from a man older than 75 with acute or convalescent COVID-19.

This clone was counted between two and nine times. The chain joins TRBV28 to TRBJ1-3; 10 nucleotides line up with TRBD1. V shed 3 bases, J shed 2 bases, and the junction held 7 bases outside the gene matches. Germline V gene sequence: CDR1 MDHEN, CDR2 SYDVKM. This CDR3 spans 17 amino acids. The CDR3 DNA reads as TGTGCCAGCAGTTTTACACGACAGGGGGCAGCTGGAAACACCATATATTTT. Protein sequence: CASSFTRQGAAGNTIYF.

The chain couples TRBV30 to TRBJ1-4; TRBD1 is a possible D gene (5 bases). This CDR3 contains 16 residues. CDR1 GTSNPN and CDR2 SVGIG come from the germline V gene (reference sequence). Trimming removed 3 bases at V and 4 bases at J, with 18 bases between. CDR3 region: CAWSDSRGSGNEKLFF. The CDR3 bases are TGTGCCTGGAGCGATTCCCGGGGGAGTGGTAATGAAAAACTGTTTTTT.

CDR3 DNA sequence: TGTGCCGCAGGTGGTATGAGCACCGGGGAGCTGTTTTTT. Translation: CAAGGMSTGELFF. The rearrangement links TRBV2 to TRBJ2-2; D remains unclear. This CDR3 is built from 13 residues. CDR1 SNHLY and CDR2 FYNNEI come from the germline V gene. The ends were cut back, 11 bases at V and 4 bases at J, with 14 bases in the middle.

The chain has TRBV28 and TRBJ1-4; 10 nucleotides align to TRBD1. V was pared by 4 bases and J by 8 bases, with 7 bases of the junction left unmatched. The CDR3 is 15 amino acids. Per germline, CDR1 MDHEN and CDR2 SYDVKM. Written as DNA, the CDR3 is TGTGCCAGCAGTTCCGCCGGGACAGGGGTCGAAAAACTGTTTTTT. Its protein is CASSSAGTGVEKLFF.

This chain connects TRBV5-5 to TRBJ1-4; TRBD1 matches at 7 bases. Germline V gives CDR1 SGHKS, CDR2 YYEKEE (reference sequence). After removal of 2 bases from V and 3 bases from J, the junction contained 4 bases not matched to a gene. The CDR3 covers 15 residues. CDR3 sequence: CASSFRQGPNEKLFF. In nucleotides, the CDR3 is TGTGCCAGCAGCTTCAGACAGGGTCCTAATGAAAAACTGTTTTTT.

The V call is TRBV5-4, the J call TRBJ2-5; 9 nucleotides align to TRBD2. The V gene's germline CDR1 is SGHNT and CDR2 YYREEE (reference sequence). With V trimmed by 1 base and J by 5 bases, 3 bases remained unmatched. The CDR3 is 14 residues long. This CDR3 reads CASSLLAGSETQYF. The DNA for the CDR3 is TGTGCCAGCAGCTTGCTAGCGGGATCGGAGACCCAGTACTTC.

This chain links TRBV5-5 with TRBJ2-7, with D possibly matching TRBD1 (6 bases). This CDR3 spans 14 amino acids. Germline CDR1 reads SGHKS; CDR2 reads YYEKEE (reference sequence). V lost 1 base and J 3 bases, leaving 11 bases between the germline ends. CDR3 sequence (DNA): TGTGCCAGCAGCTTGTATGGGACACTCTACGAGCAGTACTTC. Its translation: CASSLYGTLYEQYF.

This clone has just a few counts. The V call is TRBV28, the J call TRBJ1-4; a possible D gene is TRBD1 (6 bases). The germline V and J ends were trimmed by 5 bases and 4 bases, with 14 bases remaining between them. The germline gives CDR1 MDHEN, CDR2 SYDVKM. CDR3 length: 15 amino acids. CDR3 protein: CASSQPGEINEKLFF. CDR3 nucleotides: TGTGCCAGCAGTCAACCAGGGGAGATTAATGAAAAACTGTTTTTT.

CDR3 in DNA: TGTGCCAGCAGATCCGGGACAAATTATGGCTACACCTTC. This codes for CASRSGTNYGYTF. The rearrangement uses TRBV6-5 and TRBJ1-2; D might be TRBD1 (6 bases). Germline CDR1 MNHEY, CDR2 SVGAGI. This CDR3 has 13 residues. V was trimmed by 6 bases and J by 5 bases, leaving 13 bases between them.

V gene TRBV5-1 combines with J gene TRBJ2-1; TRBD2 agrees at 8 bases. V lost 1 base and J lost 4; bases outside the gene matches: 4. The CDR3 consists of 15 residues. The germline gives CDR1 SGHRS, CDR2 YFSETQ. The CDR3 nucleotides are TGCGCCAGCAGCTTGTTGGGACTAGGGTACAATGAGCAGTTCTTC. This sequence encodes CASSLLGLGYNEQFF.

The V gene is TRBV19, the J gene TRBJ1-5; 7 bases map to TRBD1. V dropped 8 bases and J dropped 2; count of bases not matched to a gene: 3. The CDR3 length is 13 residues. In germline, CDR1 is LNHDA, CDR2 SQIVND (reference sequence). The CDR3 loop is CASAGTGNQPQHF. CDR3 nucleotides: TGTGCCAGTGCCGGGACAGGCAATCAGCCCCAGCATTTT.

The chain uses TRBV7-9 and TRBJ2-5, with D unresolved. With 2 bases removed from V and 5 bases from J, the gap between germline ends came to 9 bases. Germline CDR1 SEHNR, CDR2 FQNEAQ (reference sequence). This CDR3 region has 13 residues. The CDR3 spells CASSLRDGETQYF. The CDR3 DNA follows: TGTGCCAGCAGCTTAAGAGACGGGGAGACCCAGTACTTC.

The J gene is TRBJ2-7, the V gene TRBV4-1, with no clear D. There are 16 residues in the CDR3. Trimming took 0 bases from V and 4 from J, leaving 16 bases between them. Per germline, CDR1 MGHRA and CDR2 YSYEKL. The CDR3 coding sequence is TGCGCCAGCAGCCAAGATCAGACCATGGCAGCGTACGAGCAGTACTTC. Protein product: CASSQDQTMAAYEQYF.